The entry below gives a single T cell receptor beta chain sequence along with its context. Amplification targeted TCR beta CDR3 regions from RNA transcripts. During a first-round RT-PCR of the TCR CDR3, the HTBI primer set was used. Each CDR3 protein gets one entry after TCRdb re-called the multiplex PCR reads with MiXCR. The table has over 550,000 distinct CDR3 sequences, approximately 16% seen once. These data come from a study of T cells in Graves' hyperthyroidism and ophthalmopathy. Across the whole study: Peripheral blood was collected at initial diagnosis, before any treatment.

The V gene's germline CDR1 is LGHDT and CDR2 YNNKEL (reference sequence). CDR3 length: 15 residues. The V end was cut by 0 bases, the J end by 6 bases, with 14 bases between. Hyperthyroidism in the patients, aged 18 to 65, was newly diagnosed and under 2 months in duration. Patients having uncontrolled infection, another autoimmune disease, pregnancy or lactation were not included. PBMCs came from about 10 ml fresh peripheral blood. The specimen was blood. This TCR was recovered from a woman aged 18-35 years with Graves' hyperthyroidism. V is TRBV3-1 and J is TRBJ2-5; perhaps D is TRBD1 or TRBD2 (6 bases each). The CDR3 here is CASSQDIGGPKTQYF. The CDR3 DNA follows: TGTGCCAGCAGCCAAGATATAGGGGGGCCGAAGACCCAGTACTTC.